The 19 T cell receptor beta chains below were found in one sample sequenced in a study of metastatic and nonmetastatic thyroid tumors (dated by TCRdb to about 2020). Library creation used PCR. The sequencing machine was an Illumina HiSeq 4000. The public reads were reanalyzed by TCRdb: fastp trimming at Q25, MiXCR alignment, in-frame beta chains only. In all, the sample holds some 20,000 clones, and approximately 32% of those were seen once. The ten largest clones represent 20% to 25% of the sample. No patient had received any treatment before thyroid surgery. Material for sequencing was adjacent normal tissue. The receptors here all came from a female donor with papillary thyroid cancer or a benign thyroid nodule (not recorded which). Some clones in this sample may be carry-over from other donors' samples.

V gene TRBV15 combines with J gene TRBJ2-5; 7 bases are shared with TRBD2. CDR3 length: 18 amino acids. V shed 0 bases, J shed 3 bases, and the junction held 13 bases outside the gene matches. CDR1 and CDR2 (germline): LNHNV, YYDKDF (reference sequence). The CDR3 region has the DNA TGTGCCACCAGCAGAGATTATTGGGGCGGGAGTGGGGAAGAGACCCAGTACTTC. Residues: CATSRDYWGGSGEETQYF.

The sample holds a few counts of this clone. The chain is built from TRBV19 and TRBJ1-2; unclear D gene. V lost 7 bases and J lost 3, with 12 bases in between. The CDR3 runs 13 residues. Germline V lookup: CDR1 LNHDA, CDR2 SQIVND (reference sequence). The CDR3 DNA reads as TGTGCCAGTACTATGCGGGATTACTATGGCTACACCTTC. It encodes CASTMRDYYGYTF.

The chain carries TRBV9 and TRBJ1-2, with 7 bases matching TRBD1. The germline V gene has CDR1 SGDLS and CDR2 YYNGEE. V shed 0 bases and J 1 base; nucleotides not matched to a gene: 15. The CDR3 has 19 residues. The CDR3 DNA sequence: TGTGCCAGCAGCGTAGGAGCAGGTCGAGACAGGGCCAATAACTATGGCTACACCTTC. This encodes CASSVGAGRDRANNYGYTF.

This chain joins TRBV11-2 and TRBJ1-5, with TRBD1 matching 7 bases. The junction had 3 bases not matched to a gene; V was cut back by 3 bases and J by 7 bases. CDR1 is SGHAT, CDR2 FQNNGV, per germline. This CDR3 has 13 residues. The DNA for the CDR3 is TGTGCCAGCAGCTTGCAGGGGGACCAGCCCCAGCATTTT. As protein: CASSLQGDQPQHF.

J is TRBJ2-7 and V is TRBV9, with D uncertain. CDR1 SGDLS and CDR2 YYNGEE come from the germline V gene. The CDR3 loop spans 12 amino acids. V was pared by 3 bases and J by 7 bases, with 11 bases between. DNA of the CDR3: TGTGCCAGCAGCGACGACTCCGCGGAGCAGTACTTC. Translated: CASSDDSAEQYF.

This clone counts as medium-sized. V gene TRBV6-1 combines with J gene TRBJ2-7; 9 bases align to TRBD1. With 6 bases clipped from V and 0 bases from J, the junction kept 6 bases outside the gene matches. The CDR3 consists of 15 residues. Germline assignment: CDR1 MNHNS and CDR2 SASEGT. Written as DNA, the CDR3 is TGTGCCAGCAGCGTTACAGGGGGCAGCTCCTACGAGCAGTACTTC. It is translated as CASSVTGGSSYEQYF.

This clone showed up many times. This rearrangement joins TRBV6-1 to TRBJ2-3; 7 nucleotides agree with TRBD1. Germline-derived CDR1 and CDR2 are MNHNS and SASEGT. The CDR3 spans 15 residues. The ends lost 5 bases at V and 2 bases at J; junction bases unmatched: 7. The CDR3 here is CASSQPGQPTDTQYF. CDR3 coding DNA: TGTGCCAGCAGTCAGCCGGGACAGCCCACAGATACGCAGTATTTT.

The chain uses TRBV12-3 or TRBV12-4 and TRBJ1-5; the D is unclear. This CDR3 is 12 amino acids long. Deletions cut 5 bases from V and 6 bases from J, with 8 bases between. CDR3 sequence: CASSLVRQPQHF. The CDR3 nucleotides are TGTGCCAGCAGTCTAGTTCGTCAGCCCCAGCATTTT.

The chain recombines TRBV11-3 with TRBJ2-2; D may be TRBD1 (5 bases). The ends were cut back, 2 bases at V and 5 bases at J, with 9 bases in the middle. Germline V lookup: CDR1 SGHNT, CDR2 YENEEA. CDR3 size: 14 residues. CDR3 bases: TGTGCCAGCAGCTTACAGGGTCAGACCGGGGAGCTGTTTTTT. It specifies CASSLQGQTGELFF.

V and J are TRBV15 and TRBJ2-7; D unresolved. CDR3 length: 16 amino acids. Germline CDR1 is LNHNV and CDR2 is YYDKDF (reference sequence). Trimming stripped 0 bases from V and 0 bases from J, with 12 bases between. In nucleotides, the CDR3 is TGTGCCACCAGCAGAGAGGGTTGGGTGGGCTCCTACGAGCAGTACTTC. Its protein is CATSREGWVGSYEQYF.

This clone was detected only a few times. V and J are TRBV28 and TRBJ2-1; 7 nucleotides match TRBD2. Germline CDR1 MDHEN, CDR2 SYDVKM. The CDR3 has 19 residues. V shed 3 bases and J 6 bases; nucleotides not matched to a gene: 20. The DNA for the CDR3 is TGTGCCAGCAGTTTGGAGTTTGCGGGAGCTATAGTGGGGGGCAATGAGCAGTTCTTC. This encodes CASSLEFAGAIVGGNEQFF.

This clone was picked up many times. The chain carries TRBV27 and TRBJ1-1, with 9 bases aligning to TRBD1. Germline values: CDR1 MNHEY, CDR2 SMNVEV (reference sequence). J gave up 5 bases and V 5 bases, and 6 bases lay outside the gene matches. The CDR3 is 14 amino acids. This CDR3 reads CASSRTGVRTEAFF. The CDR3 DNA reads as TGTGCCAGCAGTAGGACAGGGGTGAGGACTGAAGCTTTCTTT.

The chain carries TRBV18 and TRBJ1-1, with D tentatively TRBD1 (5 bases). CDR3 length: 17 residues. Germline assignment: CDR1 KGHSH and CDR2 LQKENI. Trimming cost V 3 bases and J 1 base, with 18 bases left between them. CDR3 in DNA: TGTGCCAGCTCACCGCAGGGAGGGCAGGCGGGGAACACTGAAGCTTTCTTT. This sequence encodes CASSPQGGQAGNTEAFF.

This clone was observed a few times. The chain joins TRBV12-3 or TRBV12-4 to TRBJ2-1, with 7 bases fitting TRBD1. After removal of 4 bases from V and 9 bases from J, the junction contained 6 bases not matched to a gene. The CDR3 is made up of 13 amino acids. DNA of the CDR3: TGTGCCAGCAGTTCGACAGGGACGGGTGAGCAGTTCTTC. As protein: CASSSTGTGEQFF.

The chain is built from TRBV5-4 and TRBJ1-3; no clear D. This CDR3 has 14 residues. Trimming left V 1 base short and J 6 bases short, with 11 bases between. The V gene's germline CDR1 is SGHNT and CDR2 YYREEE (reference sequence). The CDR3: CASSLLDGLNTIYF. The CDR3, as DNA: TGTGCCAGCAGCTTGCTTGACGGTCTAAACACCATATATTTT.

This clone was found a few times. The rearrangement uses TRBV6-6 and TRBJ2-3, with D unresolved. V lost 0 bases and J lost 6, with 16 bases in between. Germline CDR1 and CDR2: MNHNY and SVGAGI (reference sequence). The CDR3 contains 16 residues. The DNA of the CDR3 is TGTGCCAGCAGTTACTCTTACCTGCCCCCCGGGGATACGCAGTATTTT. It codes for CASSYSYLPPGDTQYF.

The table lists this clone with many counts. The chain employs TRBV3-1 and TRBJ2-7; 8 bases are a match to TRBD1. The CDR3 totals 15 residues. The germline gives CDR1 LGHDT, CDR2 YNNKEL (reference sequence). V dropped 2 bases and J dropped 3; count of bases not matched to a gene: 6. The CDR3 DNA is TGTGCCAGCAGCCAACCCGGGACAGGATTCTACGAGCAGTACTTC. Translation gives CASSQPGTGFYEQYF.

This clone was recorded a few times. The V gene is TRBV6-1, the J gene TRBJ2-1; possibly TRBD2 for D (5 bases). This CDR3 has 14 residues. Germline loops: CDR1 MNHNS, CDR2 SASEGT. Trimming pared 7 bases from V and 5 bases from J, leaving 15 bases between. The CDR3 coding sequence is TGTGCCAGCACTAGGGCGGGTTACGACAATGAGCAGTTCTTC. It specifies CASTRAGYDNEQFF.

This clone has just one count. This chain uses TRBV20-1 with TRBJ2-2; D possibly corresponds to TRBD1 (6 bases). The V end lost 0 bases, the J end lost 5 bases, and 19 bases lay between the germline ends. Per germline, CDR1 DFQATT and CDR2 SNEGSKA (reference sequence). The length of the CDR3 is 17 residues. The CDR3 here is CSARDPLQGSGTGELFF. DNA for the CDR3: TGCAGTGCTAGAGATCCCCTCCAGGGGTCTGGAACCGGGGAGCTGTTTTTT.